The 20 T cell receptor beta chains below were found in one sample sequenced in a study of blood T cell repertoires in COVID-19. Clones were sequenced by immunoSEQ multiplex PCR, and TCRdb holds only the in-frame ones, with some missing. The sample lists around 150,000 clones, 80% to 95% occurring once. Sequenced: peripheral blood. The receptors come from a man between 25 and 39 years old with COVID-19, enrolled during active disease.

This rearrangement joins TRBV9 to TRBJ1-1; a possible D gene is TRBD1 (6 bases). The V and J ends lost 1 base and 4 bases respectively, with 14 bases between them. The germline V gene encodes CDR1 SGDLS and CDR2 YYNGEE. This CDR3 is built from 15 residues. The CDR3 nucleotides read TGTGCCAGCAGCGTATTATCAGGGGCGCGCACTGAAGCTTTCTTT. Its protein product is CASSVLSGARTEAFF.

In DNA, the CDR3 is TGTGCCAGCACCCCACTCAACCAACTCGAGCAGTACTTC. Its protein is CASTPLNQLEQYF. The chain uses TRBV2 and TRBJ2-7, with no clear D. CDR3 length equals 13 residues. V was clipped by 7 bases and J by 6 bases, with 16 bases between them. Germline V gives CDR1 SNHLY, CDR2 FYNNEI.

This clone was counted between two and nine times. The chain joins TRBV14 to TRBJ2-2; tentatively, D is TRBD2 (5 bases). The germline CDR1 and CDR2 sequences are SGHDN and FVKESK. The CDR3 is 16 amino acids. V lost 1 base and J 2 bases, leaving 11 bases between the germline ends. As DNA, the CDR3 is TGTGCCAGCAGCCAAGGAGCGGCGGGCAACACCGGGGAGCTGTTTTTT. Encoded protein: CASSQGAAGNTGELFF.

The chain recombines TRBV29-1 with TRBJ1-2, with no clear D. V lost 0 bases and J lost 4, with 12 bases in between. The germline V gene encodes CDR1 SQVTM and CDR2 ANQGSEA. This CDR3 spans 14 amino acids. The DNA of the CDR3 is TGCAGCGTTGAAGATCTGACCGCGGGCTATGGCTACACCTTC. Translating it yields CSVEDLTAGYGYTF.

This clone showed up many times. The chain has TRBV27 and TRBJ2-1, with D possibly being TRBD2 (6 bases). V lost 4 bases to trimming and J lost 10 bases, with 17 bases between them. Germline V gene lookup returns CDR1 MNHEY and CDR2 SMNVEV (reference sequence). This CDR3 contains 14 residues. This CDR3 is CASSWSGPGEEQFF. The CDR3 DNA is TGTGCCAGCAGTTGGTCTGGGCCGGGGGAGGAGCAGTTCTTC.

The chain is built from TRBV7-9 and TRBJ1-5; 7 nucleotides align to TRBD1. Germline CDR1 is SEHNR and CDR2 is FQNEAQ (reference sequence). The V and J ends lost 4 bases and 0 bases, in that order; junction bases with no gene match: 0. CDR3 length: 14 residues. The CDR3 nucleotides read TGTGCCAGCAGCTCAGGGGGTAGCAATCAGCCCCAGCATTTT. Translating it yields CASSSGGSNQPQHF. The full variable domain, in which reference TRBV7-9 and TRBJ1-5 provide the parts outside the CDR3, is DTGVSQNPRHKITKRGQNVTFRCDPISEHNRLYWYRQTLGQGPEFLTYFQNEAQLEKSRLLSDRFSAERPKGSFSTLEIQRTEQGDSAMYLCASSSGGSNQPQHFGDGTRLSIL.

This clone occurred a few times. This rearrangement joins TRBV15 to TRBJ1-2; 7 bases align to TRBD1. J was trimmed by 8 bases and V by 1 base; bases with no gene match: 13. CDR1 and CDR2 from the germline V gene are LNHNV and YYDKDF (reference sequence). This CDR3 is 16 amino acids long. DNA for the CDR3: TGTGCCACCAGCAGAGGGGGTTCACAGGGGTGGGGCGGCTACACCTTC. Its protein is CATSRGGSQGWGGYTF.

This chain uses TRBV10-2 with TRBJ1-1; D gene uncertain. Germline assignment: CDR1 WSHSY and CDR2 SAAADI. CDR3 length equals 14 residues. V was trimmed by 6 bases and J by 0 bases, leaving 11 bases between them. The CDR3 here is CASRAPFMNTEAFF. CDR3 bases: TGCGCCAGCAGGGCACCGTTTATGAACACTGAAGCTTTCTTT.

The chain employs TRBV28 and TRBJ1-6; tentatively, D is TRBD1 (6 bases). V was shortened by 5 bases and J by 6 bases, with 17 bases between the two germline ends. CDR1 is MDHEN and CDR2 is SYDVKM in the germline V gene. The CDR3 covers 16 residues. CDR3 in DNA: TGTGCCAGCAGTCCAGCGCCAGGACAGCCTAATTCACCCCTCCACTTT. Amino acid sequence: CASSPAPGQPNSPLHF.

The J gene is TRBJ2-7, the V gene TRBV28; 8 bases map to TRBD1. This CDR3 contains 15 residues. The germline CDR1 and CDR2 sequences are MDHEN and SYDVKM. V shed 6 bases and J 6 bases; nucleotides not matched to a gene: 13. The CDR3 reads CASRPNRGAFVEQYF. DNA for the CDR3: TGTGCCAGCAGACCCAACAGGGGGGCTTTTGTCGAGCAGTACTTC.

The chain is built from TRBV5-5 and TRBJ2-7, with D tentatively TRBD1 (5 bases). The V gene's germline CDR1 is SGHKS and CDR2 YYEKEE (reference sequence). The CDR3 consists of 15 residues. Between the trimmed V and J ends, which lost 5 bases and 2 bases, there was a span of 17 bases. Here the CDR3 reads CASSYQGPYPYEQYF. CDR3 nucleotides: TGTGCCAGCAGTTACCAGGGTCCTTATCCCTACGAGCAGTACTTC.

The chain joins TRBV7-9 to TRBJ1-5; D is possibly TRBD1 (6 bases). Germline CDR1 reads SEHNR; CDR2 reads FQNEAQ (reference sequence). V was shortened by 1 base and J by 0 bases, with 16 bases between the two germline ends. This CDR3 is 18 amino acids long. The CDR3, as DNA: TGTGCCAGCAGCTTAGGGAGCCGGGACAAATATAGCAATCAGCCCCAGCATTTT. Translating gives CASSLGSRDKYSNQPQHF.

The CDR3 coding sequence is TGTGCCGCCAAGAGGACAGGACCCACAGATACGCAGTATTTT. It specifies CAAKRTGPTDTQYF. The chain employs TRBV10-3 and TRBJ2-3, with 7 bases aligning to TRBD1. J was trimmed by 2 bases and V by 11 bases; bases with no gene match: 10. This CDR3 region has 14 residues. The germline gives CDR1 ENHRY, CDR2 SYGVKD.

V is TRBV13 and J is TRBJ2-7, with a possible D match to TRBD1 (5 bases). CDR1 is PRHDT and CDR2 is FYEKMQ in the germline V gene (reference sequence). There are 13 residues in the CDR3. The V gene lost 5 bases and the J gene lost 5 bases, with 13 bases spanning the gap. The CDR3 coding sequence is TGTGCCAGCAGCCTTCCAGGGCGCCACGAGCAGTACTTC. It specifies CASSLPGRHEQYF.

V and J are TRBV29-1 and TRBJ2-7, with 11 nucleotides matching TRBD1. With V trimmed by 0 bases and J by 5 bases, 3 bases remained unmatched. The CDR3 contains 14 residues. The V gene's germline CDR1 is SQVTM and CDR2 ANQGSEA. The DNA for the CDR3 is TGCAGCGTTGAAGACAGGACAGGGGGCAACGAGCAGTACTTC. It specifies CSVEDRTGGNEQYF.

This rearrangement joins TRBV19 to TRBJ1-1, with TRBD1 matching 8 bases. CDR1 is LNHDA, CDR2 SQIVND, per germline (reference sequence). The CDR3 runs to 14 residues. V gave up 4 bases and J gave up 5 bases; unmatched junction bases: 6. The CDR3 loop reads CASSKQGVGTEAFF. CDR3 nucleotides: TGTGCCAGTAGTAAACAGGGGGTAGGAACTGAAGCTTTCTTT.

V gene TRBV6-6 combines with J gene TRBJ1-6; 7 nucleotides agree with TRBD1. The CDR3 loop spans 15 amino acids. V shed 4 bases and J 8 bases; nucleotides not matched to a gene: 8. Germline V CDR1 and CDR2: MNHNY, SVGAGI (reference sequence). The CDR3 region is CASSFLGTAYSPLHF. The CDR3 DNA reads as TGTGCCAGCAGTTTCCTGGGGACAGCCTATTCACCCCTCCACTTT.

The CDR3 spells CASSYSRGTGVETQYF. The CDR3 DNA reads TGTGCCAGCAGTTACTCGAGAGGGACAGGGGTAGAGACCCAGTACTTC. The chain has TRBV6-5 and TRBJ2-5; 10 nucleotides match TRBD1. CDR3 length equals 16 residues. The germline V gene encodes CDR1 MNHEY and CDR2 SVGAGI. After removal of 0 bases from V and 4 bases from J, the junction contained 5 bases not matched to a gene.

This chain joins TRBV10-3 and TRBJ2-2, with a possible D match to TRBD1 (6 bases). CDR3 length: 14 residues. V was trimmed by 5 bases and J by 5 bases, leaving 12 bases between them. Germline-derived CDR1 and CDR2 are ENHRY and SYGVKD. The DNA for the CDR3 is TGTGCCATCAGTATTCGGACAGATACCGGGGAGCTGTTTTTT. Translating gives CAISIRTDTGELFF.

The V gene is TRBV7-3, the J gene TRBJ2-7; 7 nucleotides line up with TRBD1. The germline V gene has CDR1 SGHTA and CDR2 FQGTGA. CDR3 length: 15 residues. J lost 4 bases, V lost 3 bases, and 9 bases had no gene match. This CDR3 reads CASSLDTGTAYEQYF. The CDR3 coding sequence is TGTGCCAGCAGCTTGGATACCGGGACAGCTTACGAGCAGTACTTC.